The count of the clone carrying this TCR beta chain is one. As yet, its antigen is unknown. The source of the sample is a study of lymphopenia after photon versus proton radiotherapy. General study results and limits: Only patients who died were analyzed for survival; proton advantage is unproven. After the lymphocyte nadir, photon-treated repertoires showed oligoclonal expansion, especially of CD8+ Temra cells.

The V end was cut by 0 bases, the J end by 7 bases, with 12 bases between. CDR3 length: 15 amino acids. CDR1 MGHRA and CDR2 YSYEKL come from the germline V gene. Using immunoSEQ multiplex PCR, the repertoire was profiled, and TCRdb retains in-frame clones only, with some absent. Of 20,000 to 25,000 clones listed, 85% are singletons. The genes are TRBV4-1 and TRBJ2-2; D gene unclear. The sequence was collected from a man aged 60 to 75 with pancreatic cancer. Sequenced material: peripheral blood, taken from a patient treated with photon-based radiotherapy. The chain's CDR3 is CASSQEGPGHGELFF. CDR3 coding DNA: TGCGCCAGCAGCCAAGAAGGCCCAGGCCACGGGGAGCTGTTTTTT.